This T cell receptor (beta chain) emerged from a study of identical twins. Findings of the study overall: Less excess twin sharing appeared in beta out-of-frame sequences. Models predicted too little out-of-frame TCR alpha sharing in monozygotic twins. In drawing conclusions, the study used cross-sectional statistical analysis and did not follow the same donors. With abundant cord blood beta clonotypes, insertions were fewer; memory repertoires showed no such pattern.

In TCRdb, the 5' RACE reads were re-called with MiXCR into one record per CDR3 protein. The table has around 680,000 distinct CDR3 sequences, over 8.5% seen once; the top ten hold 0.98%. This clonotype was counted a few times. Its antigen is still unknown. Separately, the same data were catalogued under a study of yellow fever vaccine responses in identical twins.

The clonotype comes from a woman aged 18-29 years in good health. Input material: PBMCs.

The CDR3 DNA reads as TGTGCCAGCAGCCAAATGGGAGCGGGAACATCCACAGATACGCAGTATTTT. Protein sequence: CASSQMGAGTSTDTQYF. The chain joins TRBV3-1 to TRBJ2-3; TRBD2 matches at 7 bases. The CDR3 is made up of 17 amino acids. Germline V gene lookup returns CDR1 LGHDT and CDR2 YNNKEL (reference sequence). The V gene end was trimmed by 2 bases and the J gene end by 2 bases; junction bases not matched to a gene: 10.